The source of this TCR beta chain is a study of PD-1 blockade in classical Hodgkin lymphoma. The CDR3 runs 12 residues. The V end was cut by 2 bases, the J end by 12 bases, with 11 bases between. Germline V lookup: CDR1 LGHNT, CDR2 FRNRAP. With respect to this clone: The antigen remains unidentified.

Documented time point: cycle 4 day 1 (C4D1), after around six weeks of nivolumab. All the patients suffered relapse after autologous stem cell transplantation, and brentuximab vedotin exposure differed. Study results and limitations: Prior therapy or disease activity may underlie the repertoire differences, whose causes remain undefined.

Measured with immunoSEQ multiplex PCR; TCRdb has only the in-frame clones, and not every one. This table has around 40,000 clones, about three quarters appearing once. This clonotype was sampled from a human donor with classical Hodgkin lymphoma. The sample consisted of peripheral blood mononuclear cells (PBMCs), taken before the fourth cycle of nivolumab. The chain links TRBV12-5 to TRBJ2-1, with D perhaps matching TRBD1 (5 bases). The CDR3 nucleotides read TGTGCTAGTGGTTTGTCAAGTACAGGGCAGTTCTTC. Its translation: CASGLSSTGQFF.